What follows is one T cell receptor (beta chain) and its context. This sample was included in a study of blood T cell repertoires in COVID-19. Measured with immunoSEQ multiplex PCR; TCRdb has only the in-frame clones, and not every one. Here the sample spans 100,000 to 150,000 clones, about 84% being singletons. The specimen was peripheral blood. The TCR comes from a human donor in a cohort sampled during active COVID-19.

The CDR3 protein is CASKGTGRAEAFF. The DNA for the CDR3 is TGTGCCAGCAAAGGGACAGGGCGGGCTGAAGCTTTCTTT. The V and J genes are TRBV28 and TRBJ1-1, with TRBD1 matching over 9 bases. The trim removed 7 bases at V and 6 bases at J, leaving 6 bases unmatched. The germline gives CDR1 MDHEN, CDR2 SYDVKM. This CDR3 comprises 13 residues.